A selection of T cell receptor beta chains follows, all from one sample in a study of cytomegalovirus exposure and HLA in healthy donors. The data were produced by immunoSEQ multiplex PCR, yet TCRdb's version contains in-frame clones alone and is incomplete. The sample holds some 59,000 clones; approximately 82% are singletons and the top ten take roughly 3.2%. Source material: PBMCs. These receptors all come from a woman younger than 30 in good health and CMV-seronegative. The CDR3 runs from the conserved cysteine through the conserved F or W. The order of the fields is D gene, J gene, V gene, clone size, CDR3 DNA, CDR3 protein. A D gene is named only where the DNA matches it firmly. Only some rows state a clone size, as once, few, many or a class for expanded clones.

D gene: NA; J gene: TRBJ2-3; V gene: TRBV7-2; clone size: NA; CDR3 DNA: TGTGCCAGCAGCTCCATCGCCGCCCGGGCGCAGTATTTT; CDR3 protein: CASSSIAARAQYF
D gene: TRBD1; J gene: TRBJ2-1; V gene: TRBV7-3; clone size: NA; CDR3 DNA: TGTGCCAGCAGCTTCGGACAGGGATTCGATGAGCAGTTCTTC; CDR3 protein: CASSFGQGFDEQFF
D gene: TRBD2; J gene: TRBJ2-1; V gene: TRBV6-4; clone size: NA; CDR3 DNA: TGTGCCAGCTCCCGAGGGTGGACTAGCGGGACAGTTGAGCAGTTCTTC; CDR3 protein: CASSRGWTSGTVEQFF
D gene: NA; J gene: TRBJ2-5; V gene: TRBV4-1; clone size: NA; CDR3 DNA: TGCGCCAGCAGCCCCTCCCTCAACACAGGGAAAGAGACCCAGTACTTC; CDR3 protein: CASSPSLNTGKETQYF
D gene: NA; J gene: TRBJ1-2; V gene: TRBV30; clone size: NA; CDR3 DNA: TGTGCCTGGAGTCATAACTATGGCTACACCTTC; CDR3 protein: CAWSHNYGYTF
D gene: TRBD1; J gene: TRBJ2-7; V gene: TRBV4-1; clone size: NA; CDR3 DNA: TGCGCCAGCAGCCAATCCGGGACAGGTGGCTACGAGCAGTACTTC; CDR3 protein: CASSQSGTGGYEQYF
D gene: TRBD1; J gene: TRBJ2-7; V gene: TRBV10-1; clone size: NA; CDR3 DNA: TGCGCCAGCAGCCTAAATAGGGACAGCGTCTACGAGCAGTACTTC; CDR3 protein: CASSLNRDSVYEQYF
D gene: TRBD2; J gene: TRBJ2-1; V gene: TRBV6-4; clone size: NA; CDR3 DNA: TGTGCCAGCAGTGGGACTAGCGGGAGCAATGAGCAGTTCTTC; CDR3 protein: CASSGTSGSNEQFF
D gene: TRBD1; J gene: TRBJ1-2; V gene: TRBV10-1; clone size: NA; CDR3 DNA: TGCGCCAGCAGCGCGACGAGGACAGGGGGCTACTATGGCTACACCTTC; CDR3 protein: CASSATRTGGYYGYTF
D gene: NA; J gene: TRBJ2-1; V gene: TRBV18; clone size: once; CDR3 DNA: TGTGCCAGCTCACCCGCGAACCGGGACAACTCCTACAATGAGCAGTTCTTC; CDR3 protein: CASSPANRDNSYNEQFF
D gene: TRBD2; J gene: TRBJ2-1; V gene: TRBV30; clone size: NA; CDR3 DNA: TGTGCCGGAGCAGGACTAGCGATCTCTCAGGAGCAGTTCTTC; CDR3 protein: CAGAGLAISQEQFF
D gene: TRBD1; J gene: TRBJ1-1; V gene: TRBV5-1; clone size: NA; CDR3 DNA: TGCGCCAGCAGCCCGCGACAGGGGCGGGAAACTGAAGCTTTCTTT; CDR3 protein: CASSPRQGRETEAFF
D gene: NA; J gene: TRBJ1-1; V gene: TRBV5-1; clone size: NA; CDR3 DNA: TGCGCCAGCAGCTTGGCGGCGGGGGTGGGCACTGAAGCTTTCTTT; CDR3 protein: CASSLAAGVGTEAFF
D gene: TRBD1; J gene: TRBJ1-5; V gene: TRBV4-1; clone size: NA; CDR3 DNA: TGCGCCAGCAGAGCCGGGACAGAGACCATTAATCAGCCCCAGCATTTT; CDR3 protein: CASRAGTETINQPQHF
D gene: NA; J gene: TRBJ1-1; V gene: TRBV4-2; clone size: few; CDR3 DNA: TGTGCCAGCAGCCAAGAGAGGGGAGGCACTGAAGCTTTCTTT; CDR3 protein: CASSQERGGTEAFF
D gene: NA; J gene: TRBJ1-1; V gene: TRBV7-3; clone size: NA; CDR3 DNA: TGTGCCAGCAGCTTAACTGGGGGCCCGAACACTGAAGCTTTCTTT; CDR3 protein: CASSLTGGPNTEAFF
D gene: NA; J gene: TRBJ2-4; V gene: TRBV6-5; clone size: NA; CDR3 DNA: TGTGCCAGCAGTCGAGCGCTAGCCAAAAACAGTCAGTACTTC; CDR3 protein: CASSRALAKNSQYF
D gene: NA; J gene: TRBJ1-5; V gene: TRBV30; clone size: NA; CDR3 DNA: TGTGCCTGGAGTGTTCTACAGGCCAATCAGCCCCAGCATTTT; CDR3 protein: CAWSVLQANQPQHF
D gene: TRBD2; J gene: TRBJ2-6; V gene: TRBV5-1; clone size: NA; CDR3 DNA: TGCGCCAGCAGCTTGGTGGCGGGGGGGGCCTCTGGGGCCAACGTCCTGACTTTC; CDR3 protein: CASSLVAGGASGANVLTF
D gene: NA; J gene: TRBJ2-1; V gene: TRBV7-3; clone size: NA; CDR3 DNA: TGTGCCAGCAGCTCGACAGGGGTTGGCGGGAGGGATGAGCAGTTCTTC; CDR3 protein: CASSSTGVGGRDEQFF